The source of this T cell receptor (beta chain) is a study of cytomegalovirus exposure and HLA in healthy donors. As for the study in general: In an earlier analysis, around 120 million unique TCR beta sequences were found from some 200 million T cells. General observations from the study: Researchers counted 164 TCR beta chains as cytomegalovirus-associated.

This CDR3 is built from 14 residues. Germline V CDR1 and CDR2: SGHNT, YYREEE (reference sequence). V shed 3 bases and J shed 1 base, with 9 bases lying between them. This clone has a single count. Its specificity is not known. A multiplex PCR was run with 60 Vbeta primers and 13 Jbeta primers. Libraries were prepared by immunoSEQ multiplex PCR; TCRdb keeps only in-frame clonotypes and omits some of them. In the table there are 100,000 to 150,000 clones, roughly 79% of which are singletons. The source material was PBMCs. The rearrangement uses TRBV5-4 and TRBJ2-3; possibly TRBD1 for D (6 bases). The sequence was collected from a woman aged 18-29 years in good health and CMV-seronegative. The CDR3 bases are TGTGCCAGCAGCTCACAGGGCCGCACAGATACGCAGTATTTT. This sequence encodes CASSSQGRTDTQYF.